The clone carrying this TCR beta chain was seen a single time. The data were taken from a study of cytomegalovirus exposure and HLA in healthy donors. This CDR3 has 16 amino acids. CDR1 SEHNR and CDR2 FQNEAQ come from the germline V gene (reference sequence). V was clipped by 2 bases and J by 0 bases; unmatched bases: 4. Primers: 60 Vbeta forward and 13 Jbeta reverse. Here immunoSEQ multiplex PCR was the method, and the copy in TCRdb shows in-frame clones only, minus some. The table has about 200,000 clones, around four fifths seen once. The sequence came from a woman in her thirties or forties in good health and CMV-seronegative. What was sequenced was PBMCs. The V and J genes are TRBV7-9 and TRBJ1-1; 9 bases line up with TRBD1. The CDR3 loop reads CASSLPGQGMNTEAFF. CDR3 DNA sequence: TGTGCCAGCAGCTTACCTGGACAGGGGATGAACACTGAAGCTTTCTTT.